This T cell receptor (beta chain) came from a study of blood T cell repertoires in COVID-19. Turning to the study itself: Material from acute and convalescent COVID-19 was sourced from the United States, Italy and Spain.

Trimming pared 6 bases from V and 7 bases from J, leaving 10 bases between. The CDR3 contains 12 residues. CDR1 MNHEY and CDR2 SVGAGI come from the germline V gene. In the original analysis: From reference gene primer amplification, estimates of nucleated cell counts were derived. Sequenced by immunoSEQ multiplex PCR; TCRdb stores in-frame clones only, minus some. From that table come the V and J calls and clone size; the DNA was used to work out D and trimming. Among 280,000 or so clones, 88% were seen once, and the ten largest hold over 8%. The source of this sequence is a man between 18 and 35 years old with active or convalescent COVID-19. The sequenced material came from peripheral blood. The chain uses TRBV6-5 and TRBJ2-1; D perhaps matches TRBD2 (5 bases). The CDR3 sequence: CASRPWRNEQFF. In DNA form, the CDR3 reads TGTGCCAGCAGGCCATGGAGGAATGAGCAGTTCTTC.